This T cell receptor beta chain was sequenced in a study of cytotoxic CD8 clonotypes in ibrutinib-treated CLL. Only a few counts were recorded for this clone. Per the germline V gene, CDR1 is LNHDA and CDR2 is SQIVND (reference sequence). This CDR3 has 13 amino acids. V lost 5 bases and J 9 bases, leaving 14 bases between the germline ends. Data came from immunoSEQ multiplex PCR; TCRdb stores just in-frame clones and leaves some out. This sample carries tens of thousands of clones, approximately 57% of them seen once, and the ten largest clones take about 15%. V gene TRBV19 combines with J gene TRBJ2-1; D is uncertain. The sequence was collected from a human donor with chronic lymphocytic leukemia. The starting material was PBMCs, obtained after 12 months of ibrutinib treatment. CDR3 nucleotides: TGTGCCAGTAGTCCCTCCTACTGGGGTGAGCAGTTCTTC. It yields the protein CASSPSYWGEQFF.